This T cell receptor (beta chain) stems from a study of graft-versus-host responses after intestinal transplantation. In the study overall: The study gave all recipients anti-thymocyte globulin induction, then tacrolimus and steroids for about 3 years.

Germline CDR1 reads GTSNPN; CDR2 reads SVGIG (reference sequence). The CDR3 contains 12 residues. The germline V and J ends were trimmed by 0 bases and 4 bases, with 6 bases remaining between them. In regard to this clone: What it recognizes is unknown.

Study results and limitations: Allografts of patients with graft-donor T cell macrochimerism showed high graft-versus-host to host-versus-graft clone ratios.

Sequenced by immunoSEQ multiplex PCR; TCRdb stores in-frame clones only, minus some. Here the sample spans about 100,000 clones, about 90% being singletons. The sample in question was unstimulated CD4+ T cells sorted from spleen or lymph node cells, obtained before transplant. The chain carries TRBV30 and TRBJ1-2, with D uncertain. This TCR was recovered from a human donor who was the organ donor for an intestinal transplant. CDR3 DNA: TGTGCCTGGAGTGTTGCTAGCTATGGCTACACCTTC. It encodes CAWSVASYGYTF.